The rows below give T cell receptor beta chains drawn from one sample of a study of cytomegalovirus exposure and HLA in healthy donors. Assay used: immunoSEQ multiplex PCR; TCRdb lists only in-frame clones, some missing. Here the sample spans around 100,000 clones, more than 75% being singletons. The sequenced sample consisted of PBMCs. Receptors originate from a middle-aged woman in good health and CMV-seronegative. The CDR3 runs from the conserved cysteine through the conserved F or W. Each record gives: D gene, V gene, clone size, J gene, CDR3 protein, CDR3 DNA. D genes are given only for firm matches. The size of a clone is reported for some rows only, either as once, few or many, or as a class for expanded clones.

TRBD1	TRBV7-9	-	TRBJ2-3	CASSQTGGTDTQYF	TGTGCCAGCAGCCAGACAGGGGGCACAGATACGCAGTATTTT
-	TRBV2	-	TRBJ1-1	CASREGTEAFF	TGTGCCAGCAGAGAAGGGACAGAAGCTTTCTTT
-	TRBV4-2	-	TRBJ2-7	CASSHVSREQYF	TGTGCCAGCAGCCATGTGTCGCGGGAGCAGTACTTC
-	TRBV7-9	-	TRBJ1-1	CASSLESWVRENTEAFF	TGTGCCAGCAGCTTAGAGAGTTGGGTCAGGGAGAACACTGAAGCTTTCTTT
-	TRBV28	-	TRBJ2-5	CASSFVNQETQYF	TGTGCCAGCAGTTTTGTCAACCAAGAGACCCAGTACTTC
-	TRBV14	-	TRBJ2-7	CASSQGVGIEQYF	TGTGCCAGCAGCCAAGGGGTCGGGATCGAGCAGTACTTC
TRBD1	TRBV5-1	few	TRBJ2-5	CASSSISTGPETQYF	TGCGCCAGCAGCTCCATTTCGACAGGGCCAGAGACCCAGTACTTC
TRBD2	TRBV7-9	-	TRBJ2-3	CASSSLAGGSDTQYF	TGTGCCAGCAGCTCACTAGCGGGAGGTTCAGATACGCAGTATTTT
-	TRBV4-2	-	TRBJ2-2	CASSQPVEPTGELFF	TGTGCCAGCAGCCAGCCTGTGGAGCCGACCGGGGAGCTGTTTTTT
-	TRBV4-3	-	TRBJ2-1	CASSQTSPGEQFF	TGCGCCAGCAGCCAGACTAGTCCAGGTGAGCAGTTCTTC